This paragraph reports one T cell receptor beta chain. Its specificity is unknown. CDR3 length equals 17 residues. Trimming stripped 2 bases from V and 1 base from J, with 12 bases between. Germline lookup yields CDR1 KGHSH and CDR2 LQKENI. The data are from a study of T cell responses to AZD1222 COVID-19 vaccine. As for the study in general: Doses given second, at about 4 or about 12 weeks, were pooled. Findings and caveats of the study: Reportedly, nearly half of unique spike TCRs recognized epitopes outside B.1.351/B.1.1.7 mutations. Mapped onto spike, vaccine-associated CD4 TCRs spanned it and were dominant at 160-218 and 743-854.

Profiled with immunoSEQ multiplex PCR; TCRdb holds only in-frame clones, not every one. The sample contains 72,000 or so clones, about 90% of which appear only once. Sequenced material: peripheral blood, taken on day 0 of AZD1222 vaccination. This chain uses TRBV18 with TRBJ2-6, with D tentatively TRBD1 (6 bases). The TCR sequence derives from an adult in good health. The DNA for the CDR3 is TGTGCCAGCTCACCAAACCGTAGGGGGTCTGGGGCCAACGTCCTGACTTTC. Amino acid sequence: CASSPNRRGSGANVLTF.